The 23 T cell receptor beta chains below come from one sample, sequenced in a study of PD-1 blockade in classical Hodgkin lymphoma. Every one of the patients relapsed after autologous stem cell transplantation (brentuximab vedotin exposure was variable). Profiled with immunoSEQ multiplex PCR; TCRdb holds only in-frame clones, not every one. The table lists some 41,000 clones, around 76% of them singletons. The material was peripheral blood mononuclear cells (PBMCs), obtained before the second cycle of nivolumab. The receptor source for this set is a human donor with classical Hodgkin lymphoma.

V gene TRBV9 combines with J gene TRBJ1-4, with D perhaps TRBD1 (6 bases). Germline values: CDR1 SGDLS, CDR2 YYNGEE. The length of the CDR3 is 14 residues. Trimming stripped 4 bases from V and 8 bases from J, with 15 bases between. CDR3 in amino acids: CASSPGTGREKLFF. CDR3 DNA: TGTGCCAGCAGCCCCGGAACAGGGAGAGAAAAACTGTTTTTT. The complete variable domain, with remaining parts taken from reference TRBV9 and TRBJ1-4, reads DSGVTQTPKHLITATGQRVTLRCSPRSGDLSVYWYQQSLDQGLQFLIQYYNGEERAKGNILERFSAQQFPDLHSELNLSSLELGDSALYFCASSPGTGREKLFFGSGTQLSVL.

The V and J genes are TRBV27 and TRBJ2-2, with D unresolved. The CDR3 extends over 12 amino acids. Germline CDR1 MNHEY, CDR2 SMNVEV (reference sequence). V lost 5 bases to trimming and J lost 1 base, with 2 bases between them. The CDR3, as DNA: TGTGCCAGCAGTGGGAACACCGGGGAGCTGTTTTTT. It translates to CASSGNTGELFF.

V and J are TRBV5-5 and TRBJ1-2; unclear D gene. The CDR3 is 11 residues long. With 2 bases removed from V and 7 bases from J, the gap between germline ends came to 6 bases. CDR1 is SGHKS, CDR2 YYEKEE, per germline (reference sequence). CDR3 DNA sequence: TGTGCCAGCAGCTTCGAATTTGGCTACACCTTC. Protein: CASSFEFGYTF. Based on the CDR3 plus reference TRBV5-5 and TRBJ1-2, the full variable domain is DAGVTQSPTHLIKTRGQQVTLRCSPISGHKSVSWYQQVLGQGPQFIFQYYEKEERGRGNFPDRFSARQFPNYSSELNVNALLLGDSALYLCASSFEFGYTFGSGTRLTVV.

J is TRBJ1-1 and V is TRBV7-2; 7 positions match TRBD1. The V segment lost 2 bases and the J segment 0 bases; nucleotides outside the gene matches: 3. Germline V gene lookup returns CDR1 SGHTA and CDR2 FQGNSA. This CDR3 is built from 15 residues. CDR3 DNA sequence: TGTGCCAGCAGCTTAACAGGGGAGTTGAACACTGAAGCTTTCTTT. Protein product: CASSLTGELNTEAFF. Using reference TRBV7-2 and TRBJ1-1 for the parts outside the CDR3, the full variable domain is GAGVSQSPSNKVTEKGKDVELRCDPISGHTALYWYRQSLGQGLEFLIYFQGNSAPDKSGLPSDRFSAERTGGSVSTLTIQRTQQEDSAVYLCASSLTGELNTEAFFGQGTRLTVV.

This chain links TRBV7-2 with TRBJ1-2, with unresolved D. The CDR3 has 13 amino acids. Germline lookup yields CDR1 SGHTA and CDR2 FQGNSA. Trimming removed 3 bases at V and 5 bases at J, with 10 bases between. The DNA of the CDR3 is TGTGCCAGCAGCTTGGATGGACGGTATGGCTACACCTTC. It encodes CASSLDGRYGYTF.

V is TRBV4-1 and J is TRBJ2-1, with D maybe TRBD2 (6 bases). Between the trimmed V and J ends, which lost 4 bases and 8 bases, there was a span of 15 bases. Germline V gene lookup returns CDR1 MGHRA and CDR2 YSYEKL. The CDR3 extends over 14 amino acids. For the CDR3, the DNA is TGCGCCAGCAGCCTACTGGAGGGTCGCGATGAGCAGTTCTTC. This sequence encodes CASSLLEGRDEQFF.

The chain has TRBV28 and TRBJ2-7; the match to TRBD1 covers 7 bases. This CDR3 spans 14 amino acids. Germline CDR1 is MDHEN and CDR2 is SYDVKM. Trimming cost V 2 bases and J 3 bases; bases outside gene matches: 4. CDR3 amino acids: CASSLLGQIYEQYF. For the CDR3, the DNA is TGTGCCAGCAGTTTACTGGGACAGATCTACGAGCAGTACTTC.

The chain is built from TRBV9 and TRBJ2-1, with 9 bases aligning to TRBD2. V lost 0 bases, J lost 4 bases, and 5 bases stayed unmatched. The CDR3 runs to 16 residues. Per the germline V gene, CDR1 is SGDLS and CDR2 is YYNGEE. CDR3 loop: CASSVALAGQYNEQFF. The CDR3 coding sequence is TGTGCCAGCAGCGTAGCCCTAGCGGGACAATACAATGAGCAGTTCTTC.

V usage is TRBV6-5 and J usage is TRBJ2-7; D unresolved. Germline CDR1 MNHEY, CDR2 SVGAGI. The CDR3 loop spans 16 amino acids. V was pared by 3 bases and J by 2 bases, with 17 bases between. CDR3 in amino acids: CASSYSRLRTAYEQYF. CDR3 in DNA: TGTGCCAGCAGTTATTCGAGGCTTCGAACGGCCTACGAGCAGTACTTC.

The chain employs TRBV29-1 and TRBJ2-7; 7 bases agree with TRBD1. CDR1 is SQVTM, CDR2 ANQGSEA, per germline. The CDR3 runs 12 residues. Germline trimming cut 7 bases from V and 6 bases from J; bases unmatched to any gene: 9. The DNA for the CDR3 is TGCAGCGCCGGGACAGTCCTTGGCGAGCAGTACTTC. Its protein is CSAGTVLGEQYF.

V and J are TRBV29-1 and TRBJ1-2; D not resolved. V lost 4 bases and J lost 4, with 4 bases in between. This CDR3 contains 10 residues. The germline gives CDR1 SQVTM, CDR2 ANQGSEA. CDR3 in DNA: TGCAGCGTTGCCCCCTATGGCTACACCTTC. Protein: CSVAPYGYTF. Looking up the rest from reference TRBV29-1 and TRBJ1-2 gives the full variable domain: SAVISQKPSRDICQRGTSLTIQCQVDSQVTMMFWYRQQPGQSLTLIATANQGSEATYESGFVIDKFPISRPNLTFSTLTVSNMSPEDSSIYLCSVAPYGYTFGSGTRLTVV.

The chain recombines TRBV6-5 with TRBJ1-2; no clear D. CDR3 length: 11 residues. The germline V and J ends were trimmed by 8 bases and 4 bases, with 8 bases remaining between them. CDR1 and CDR2 from the germline V gene are MNHEY and SVGAGI. This chain's CDR3 is CASGVLYGYTF. The CDR3 nucleotides are TGTGCCAGCGGGGTCCTCTATGGCTACACCTTC.

The rearrangement links TRBV7-8 to TRBJ2-1; TRBD1 agrees at 7 bases. This CDR3 is 16 amino acids long. Germline V gene lookup returns CDR1 SGHVS and CDR2 FQNEAQ. The J segment lost 4 bases and the V segment lost 5 bases, leaving 11 bases of the junction unmatched. The CDR3 region is CASSLAMGQLYNEQFF. CDR3 coding DNA: TGTGCCAGCAGCCTGGCCATGGGACAGCTTTACAATGAGCAGTTCTTC.

With regard to this clone: Other DNA sequences within the sample encode an identical CDR3. V gene TRBV9 combines with J gene TRBJ1-1; TRBD1 might be the D (6 bases). Germline-derived CDR1 and CDR2 are SGDLS and YYNGEE. This CDR3 contains 14 residues. V was shortened by 0 bases and J by 2 bases, with 8 bases between the two germline ends. Here the CDR3 DNA reads TGTGCCAGCAGCGTAGGGACAGCTAACACTGAAGCTTTCTTT. Translated, it gives CASSVGTANTEAFF. Together with reference TRBV9 and TRBJ1-1, the CDR3 gives the full variable domain: DSGVTQTPKHLITATGQRVTLRCSPRSGDLSVYWYQQSLDQGLQFLIQYYNGEERAKGNILERFSAQQFPDLHSELNLSSLELGDSALYFCASSVGTANTEAFFGQGTRLTVV.

This clone is medium-sized (0.01 to 0.1%). The CDR3 protein is CATKTVTGIYYEQYF. CDR3 sequence (DNA): TGTGCCACCAAAACGGTTACAGGGATATACTACGAGCAGTACTTC. This chain connects TRBV27 to TRBJ2-7; a possible D gene is TRBD1 (6 bases). This CDR3 comprises 15 residues. The V gene's germline CDR1 is MNHEY and CDR2 SMNVEV (reference sequence). V shed 10 bases and J shed 3 bases, with 22 bases lying between them.

The CDR3 coding sequence is TGTGCCAGCAGTTTTATGAGCTACGAGCAGTACTTC. Translating it yields CASSFMSYEQYF. V gene TRBV28 combines with J gene TRBJ2-7; D unclear. Germline CDR1 is MDHEN and CDR2 is SYDVKM. V lost 3 bases and J lost 3, with 6 bases in between. The CDR3 covers 12 residues.

The chain joins TRBV6-6 to TRBJ1-2; D might be TRBD1 (5 bases). Per the germline V gene, CDR1 is MNHNY and CDR2 is SVGAGI (reference sequence). V was trimmed by 8 bases and J by 4 bases, leaving 20 bases between them. The CDR3 is 15 residues long. The DNA of the CDR3 is TGTGCCAGCGGGACCTCTTTGCCCAGCGTCTATGGCTACACCTTC. Translation: CASGTSLPSVYGYTF.

A single count supports this clone. This rearrangement joins TRBV9 to TRBJ2-1; D unclear. Looked up from germline, CDR1 is SGDLS and CDR2 is YYNGEE. The CDR3 contains 15 residues. The germline V and J ends were trimmed by 0 bases and 0 bases, with 7 bases remaining between them. CDR3 sequence (DNA): TGTGCCAGCAGCGTAGGCATCACCTCCTACAATGAGCAGTTCTTC. This codes for CASSVGITSYNEQFF. The full variable domain, rest sourced from reference TRBV9 and TRBJ2-1, is DSGVTQTPKHLITATGQRVTLRCSPRSGDLSVYWYQQSLDQGLQFLIQYYNGEERAKGNILERFSAQQFPDLHSELNLSSLELGDSALYFCASSVGITSYNEQFFGPGTRLTVL.

The chain uses TRBV4-2 and TRBJ2-5; a weak D match, TRBD1 (6 bases). Germline CDR1 reads LGHNA; CDR2 reads YNFKEQ. This CDR3 region has 14 residues. The V end was cut by 0 bases, the J end by 7 bases, with 12 bases between. The CDR3 bases are TGTGCCAGCAGCCAAGATAGCCCGGACAGGACCCAGTACTTC. Protein sequence: CASSQDSPDRTQYF.

The chain combines TRBV9 with TRBJ2-7; unclear D gene. V was trimmed by 4 bases and J by 3 bases, leaving 17 bases between them. The germline V gene encodes CDR1 SGDLS and CDR2 YYNGEE. CDR3 length equals 15 residues. CDR3 loop: CASSPTGASDYEQYF. CDR3 coding DNA: TGTGCCAGCAGCCCTACTGGTGCCTCCGACTACGAGCAGTACTTC.

The chain is built from TRBV7-9 and TRBJ2-1; TRBD1 is a possible D gene (6 bases). Trimming took off 5 bases at V and 3 bases at J, with 14 bases between the two ends. Germline CDR1 reads SEHNR; CDR2 reads FQNEAQ (reference sequence). The CDR3 covers 15 residues. CDR3 amino acids: CASSTRGHNYNEQFF. The CDR3 DNA is TGTGCCAGCAGCACCCGGGGACACAACTACAATGAGCAGTTCTTC.

The J gene is TRBJ2-7, the V gene TRBV19; D is possibly TRBD2 (6 bases). This CDR3 comprises 14 residues. Germline V gene lookup returns CDR1 LNHDA and CDR2 SQIVND (reference sequence). Trimming stripped 5 bases from V and 2 bases from J, with 13 bases between. The CDR3 DNA reads as TGTGCCAGTAGTCCGGACGGAGGGGCCTACGAGCAGTACTTC. This translates into CASSPDGGAYEQYF.

CDR3 sequence reads: CASSHPTGIRGRETQYF. For the CDR3, the DNA is TGTGCCAGCAGCCATCCCACAGGAATAAGGGGGCGGGAGACCCAGTACTTC. The chain joins TRBV14 to TRBJ2-5; 7 bases align to TRBD1. The CDR3 spans 17 residues. From germline, CDR1 is SGHDN and CDR2 FVKESK. V lost 3 bases, J lost 5 bases, and 15 bases stayed unmatched.